Only a few counts were recorded for the clone carrying this T cell receptor (beta chain). Germline V gene data show CDR1 as ENHRY and CDR2 as SYGVKD. The V and J ends lost 7 bases and 4 bases respectively, with 10 bases between them. This CDR3 is built from 13 residues. The source of the sample is a study of blood T cell repertoires in COVID-19. As for the study in general: PBMCs, B-cell-depleted T cells, or T cells provided the cDNA or gDNA that made up the material.

Assay: immunoSEQ multiplex PCR; the TCRdb copy retains only in-frame clones and omits some. The profile shows some 400,000 clones, approximately 89% of them singletons. Enrollees, about 18 to 90 years old, lived in approximately 25 US areas. Donors in Cohort 3 counted as recovered after two negative PCRs, clearance, or symptom resolution. The receptor's source is a young man who had recovered from COVID-19. The chain links TRBV10-3 to TRBJ2-2; D gene uncertain. The sequencing sample was made of PBMCs or T cells enriched from blood (not recorded which). The CDR3 DNA follows: TGTGCCATCACCGGGTCTATCACCGGGGAGCTGTTTTTT. Protein sequence: CAITGSITGELFF.